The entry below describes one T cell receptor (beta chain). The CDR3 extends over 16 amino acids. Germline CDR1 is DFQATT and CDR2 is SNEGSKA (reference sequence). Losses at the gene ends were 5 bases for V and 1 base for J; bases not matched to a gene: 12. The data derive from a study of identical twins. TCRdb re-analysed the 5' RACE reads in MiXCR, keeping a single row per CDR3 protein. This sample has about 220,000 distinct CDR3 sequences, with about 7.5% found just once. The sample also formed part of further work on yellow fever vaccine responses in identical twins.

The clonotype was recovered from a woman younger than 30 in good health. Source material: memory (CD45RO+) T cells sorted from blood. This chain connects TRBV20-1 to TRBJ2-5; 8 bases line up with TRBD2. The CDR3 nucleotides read TGCAGTGCTGAGGGCGCGGGGGGCGGTTTCCAAGAGACCCAGTACTTC. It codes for CSAEGAGGGFQETQYF.